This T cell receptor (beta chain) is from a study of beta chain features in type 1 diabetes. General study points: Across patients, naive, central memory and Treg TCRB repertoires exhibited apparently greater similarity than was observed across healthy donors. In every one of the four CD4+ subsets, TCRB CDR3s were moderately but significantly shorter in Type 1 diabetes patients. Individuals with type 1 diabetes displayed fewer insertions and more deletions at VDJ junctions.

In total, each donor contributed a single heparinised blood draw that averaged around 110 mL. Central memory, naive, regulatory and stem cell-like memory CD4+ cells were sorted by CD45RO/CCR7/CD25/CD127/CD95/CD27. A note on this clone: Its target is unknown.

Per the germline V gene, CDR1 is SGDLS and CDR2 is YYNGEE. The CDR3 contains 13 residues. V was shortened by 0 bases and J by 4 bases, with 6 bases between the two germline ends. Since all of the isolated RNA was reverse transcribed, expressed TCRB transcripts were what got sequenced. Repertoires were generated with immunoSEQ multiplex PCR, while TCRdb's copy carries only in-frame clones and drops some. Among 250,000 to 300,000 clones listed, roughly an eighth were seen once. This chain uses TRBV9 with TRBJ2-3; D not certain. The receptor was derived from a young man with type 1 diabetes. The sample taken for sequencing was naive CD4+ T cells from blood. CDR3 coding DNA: TGTGCCAGCAGCGTAGGTCTCCCAGATACGCAGTATTTT. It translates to CASSVGLPDTQYF.